The entry below describes one T cell receptor beta chain. This specimen comes from a study of blood T cell repertoires in COVID-19. Study information: Material from acute and convalescent COVID-19 was sourced from the United States, Italy and Spain. In each case, the material was cDNA or gDNA derived from T cells, B-cell-depleted T cells, or PBMCs.

In the source study's methods: By means of reference gene primer amplification, nucleated cell counts were estimated. Sequencing used immunoSEQ multiplex PCR; TCRdb keeps in-frame clones, though not all of them. V, J and clone size are taken as reported in that table, and D and trimming were inferred from the DNA itself. The table has 75,000 or so clones, roughly four fifths seen once; the top ten hold approximately 33%. The sequence came from a woman between 65 and 79 years old with acute or convalescent COVID-19. Sample: peripheral blood.

The CDR3 coding sequence is TGTGCCAGCAGGACAGGGGTGAACACTGAAGCTTTCTTT. Translated, it gives CASRTGVNTEAFF. The rearrangement joins TRBV6-5 to TRBJ1-1; 8 nucleotides agree with TRBD1. The V gene's germline CDR1 is MNHEY and CDR2 SVGAGI. V lost 6 bases and J lost 0; bases outside the gene matches: 0. The CDR3 extends over 13 amino acids.